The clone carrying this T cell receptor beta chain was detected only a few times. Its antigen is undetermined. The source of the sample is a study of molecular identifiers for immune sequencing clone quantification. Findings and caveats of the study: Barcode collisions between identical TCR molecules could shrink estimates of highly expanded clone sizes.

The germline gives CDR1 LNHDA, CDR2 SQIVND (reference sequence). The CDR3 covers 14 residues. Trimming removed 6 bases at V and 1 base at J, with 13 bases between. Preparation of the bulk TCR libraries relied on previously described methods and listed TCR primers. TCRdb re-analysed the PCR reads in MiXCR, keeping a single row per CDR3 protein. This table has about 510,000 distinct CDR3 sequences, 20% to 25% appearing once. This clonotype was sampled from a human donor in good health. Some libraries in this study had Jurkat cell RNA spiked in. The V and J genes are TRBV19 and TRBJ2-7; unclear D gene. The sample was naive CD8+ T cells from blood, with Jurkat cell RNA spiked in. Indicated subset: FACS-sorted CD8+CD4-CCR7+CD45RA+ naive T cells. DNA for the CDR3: TGTGCCAGTAGCCCCGGGCCACAATCCTACGAGCAGTACTTC. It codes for CASSPGPQSYEQYF.